The rows below give T cell receptor beta chains drawn from one sample of a study of OX40 agonist ivuxolimab in advanced cancers. Assay used: immunoSEQ multiplex PCR; TCRdb lists only in-frame clones, some missing. This table holds nearly 110,000 clones, 85% to 95% found once. The material was CD4+ or CD8+ T cells sorted from blood, obtained in a trial of the OX40 agonist ivuxolimab. The receptor set was obtained from an adult with an advanced solid tumor such as melanoma, head and neck, liver or kidney cancer. Both conserved end residues are part of each CDR3. The D gene is left open where the match is weak. A clone size is listed for some rows: how often the clone was seen (once, few, many), or a class if it is expanded.

TRBV15	NA	TRBJ2-5	TRBD1	CATSNRQGGAETQYF	TGTGCCACCAGCAACCGACAGGGGGGGGCAGAGACCCAGTACTTC
TRBV11-2	few	TRBJ2-1	NA	CASSTTGMEQFF	TGTGCCAGCAGCACGACAGGTATGGAGCAGTTCTTC
TRBV28	NA	TRBJ2-3	NA	CATGTPSERTQYF	TGTGCCACCGGGACCCCCAGTGAGCGGACGCAGTATTTT
TRBV6-5	NA	TRBJ2-7	NA	CASSYPGGGDYEQCF	TGTGCCAGCAGTTACCCCGGGGGCGGGGACTACGAGCAGTGCTTC
TRBV7-9	NA	TRBJ2-7	NA	CASSPRDISYEQYF	TGTGCCAGCAGCCCCAGGGACATCTCCTACGAGCAGTACTTC
TRBV7-3	NA	TRBJ2-5	TRBD2	CASSSGLAGEAQYF	TGTGCCAGCAGCTCGGGACTAGCGGGAGAGGCCCAGTACTTC
TRBV2	NA	TRBJ1-4	NA	CASTGLPAEKLFF	TGTGCCAGCACGGGACTCCCGGCTGAAAAACTGTTTTTT
TRBV6-6	NA	TRBJ2-2	NA	CASSYSGGWTGELFF	TGTGCCAGCAGTTACTCGGGCGGGTGGACCGGGGAGCTGTTTTTT
TRBV19	NA	TRBJ1-4	TRBD1	CASRSGQADNEKLFF	TGTGCCAGTAGGTCGGGACAGGCCGATAATGAAAAACTGTTTTTT
TRBV5-1	NA	TRBJ2-1	TRBD1	CASKGQGSYNEQFF	TGCGCCAGCAAGGGACAGGGCTCCTACAATGAGCAGTTCTTC
TRBV28	NA	TRBJ1-2	NA	CASSHGSQAGNYGYTF	TGTGCCAGCAGTCACGGATCCCAGGCCGGGAACTATGGCTACACCTTC
TRBV7-2	NA	TRBJ1-2	TRBD1	CASSPQGGDYGYTF	TGTGCCAGCAGCCCACAGGGGGGTGACTATGGCTACACCTTC
TRBV5-1	NA	TRBJ2-1	NA	CASRPQGFSYNEQFF	TGCGCCAGCAGGCCTCAGGGGTTCTCCTACAATGAGCAGTTCTTC
TRBV18	NA	TRBJ1-5	NA	CASSAGPVLAQHF	TGTGCCAGCTCGGCCGGGCCGGTCCTAGCTCAGCATTTT
TRBV9	NA	TRBJ2-1	NA	CASSVVFEGNEQFF	TGTGCCAGCAGCGTAGTATTTGAGGGGAATGAGCAGTTCTTC